This TCR beta chain originates from a study of Ad26.COV2.S vaccination and SARS-CoV-2 variants. The wider study: The trial was COV1001 and the donor's arm was Ad26.COV2.S. Doses of Ad26.COV2.S were injected into muscle once or twice, 56 days apart. Study results and caveats: Non-spike TCR breadth was similar in vaccine and placebo recipients.

The CDR3 is 15 amino acids. With 0 bases removed from V and 3 bases from J, the gap between germline ends came to 13 bases. The germline V gene encodes CDR1 SGHNT and CDR2 YYREEE (reference sequence). Measured with immunoSEQ multiplex PCR; TCRdb has only the in-frame clones, and not every one. The sample has roughly 400,000 clones, about 89% seen once. As to this clone: No antigen is known for it.

Treatment described: roughly 19 received Ad26.COV2.S at low or high dose, single or two shots; about five received placebo; per-sample allocation not given. Day 63 following the first vaccine or placebo injection was when the samples were taken. In the vaccine, an Ad26 vector expressed the SARS-CoV-2 spike of the Wuhan strain. The sample consisted of peripheral blood, taken in a trial of Ad26.COV2.S vaccine versus placebo. The chain couples TRBV5-4 to TRBJ2-7, with D possibly being TRBD2 (5 bases). The TCR sequence derives from a person between 18 and 59 years old who received the Ad26.COV2.S COVID-19 vaccine or a placebo. The CDR3 bases are TGTGCCAGCAGCTTGGAGTTAAGCGGCGACTACGAGCAGTACTTC. This sequence encodes CASSLELSGDYEQYF. The variable domain in full, completed from reference TRBV5-4 and TRBJ2-7, reads ETGVTQSPTHLIKTRGQQVTLRCSSQSGHNTVSWYQQALGQGPQFIFQYYREEENGRGNFPPRFSGLQFPNYSSELNVNALELDDSALYLCASSLELSGDYEQYFGPGTRLTVT.